A selection of T cell receptor beta chains follows, all from one sample in a study of OX40 agonist ivuxolimab in advanced cancers. Here immunoSEQ multiplex PCR was the method, and the copy in TCRdb shows in-frame clones only, minus some. The sample lists about 45,000 clones; approximately 80% were seen once. Here the sequenced sample was CD4+ or CD8+ T cells sorted from blood, taken in a trial of the OX40 agonist ivuxolimab. Receptors originate from an adult with an advanced solid tumor such as melanoma, head and neck, liver or kidney cancer. CDR3s include the opening cysteine and the closing phenylalanine or tryptophan. D genes are given only for firm matches. Not every row has a clone size; where given, it reads once, few, many or a size class.

>once|.|TRBJ2-7|TRBV10-3
TGTGCCATCAGTGAGGTGGCAGACTCATACGAGCAGTACTTC
CAISEVADSYEQYF
>.|TRBD2|TRBJ2-4|TRBV27
TGTGCCAGCAGTTCAGGGACTAGCGGAGAAAACATTCAGTACTTC
CASSSGTSGENIQYF
>.|TRBD1|TRBJ2-5|TRBV6-6
TGTGCCAGCAGTTACGGACAGGTCAGGGAAGAGACCCAGTACTTC
CASSYGQVREETQYF
>.|.|TRBJ2-1|TRBV11-3
TGTGCCAGCAGCCCGGGAGGTACAGGGGACTACAATGAGCAGTTCTTC
CASSPGGTGDYNEQFF
>.|.|TRBJ2-6|TRBV6-5
TGTGCCAGCACCCTTGGGGGAACTGGGGCCAACGTCCTGACTTTC
CASTLGGTGANVLTF
>.|.|TRBJ1-2|TRBV6-1
TGTGCCAGCAGTGCCTCAGGGGACTATGGCTACACCTTC
CASSASGDYGYTF
>.|TRBD1|TRBJ2-3|TRBV7-9
TGTGCCAGCAGCTTGGGACAGTTCACAGATACGCAGTATTTT
CASSLGQFTDTQYF
>.|.|TRBJ1-1|TRBV10-3
TGTGCCAGCAGCTCGAGACAGAGTGAAGCTTTCTTT
CASSSRQSEAFF
>.|.|TRBJ2-7|TRBV4-1
TGCGCCAGCAGCCAAGACGACTTCTCCTACGAGCAGTACTTC
CASSQDDFSYEQYF
>.|.|TRBJ2-2|TRBV5-1
TGCGCCAGCAGCTTGTCGCTGGGGGTGGCCGGGGAGCTGTTTTTT
CASSLSLGVAGELFF